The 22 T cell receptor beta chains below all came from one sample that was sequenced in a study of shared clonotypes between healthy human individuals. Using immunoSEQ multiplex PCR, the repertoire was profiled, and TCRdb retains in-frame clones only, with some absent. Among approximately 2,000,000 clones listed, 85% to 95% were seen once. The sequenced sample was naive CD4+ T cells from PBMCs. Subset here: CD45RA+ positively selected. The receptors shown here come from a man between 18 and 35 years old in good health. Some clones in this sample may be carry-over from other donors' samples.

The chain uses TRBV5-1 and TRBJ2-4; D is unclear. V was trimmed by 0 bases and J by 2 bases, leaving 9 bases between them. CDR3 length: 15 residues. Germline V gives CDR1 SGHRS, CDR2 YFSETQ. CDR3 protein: CASSLASPPKNIQYF. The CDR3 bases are TGCGCCAGCAGCTTGGCCAGTCCACCCAAAAACATTCAGTACTTC.

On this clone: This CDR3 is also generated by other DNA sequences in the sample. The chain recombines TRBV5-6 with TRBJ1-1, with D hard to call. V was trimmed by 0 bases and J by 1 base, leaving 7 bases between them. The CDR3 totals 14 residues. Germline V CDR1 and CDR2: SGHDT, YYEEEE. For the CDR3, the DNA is TGTGCCAGCAGCTTGGCCGGGAAGAACACTGAAGCTTTCTTT. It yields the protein CASSLAGKNTEAFF.

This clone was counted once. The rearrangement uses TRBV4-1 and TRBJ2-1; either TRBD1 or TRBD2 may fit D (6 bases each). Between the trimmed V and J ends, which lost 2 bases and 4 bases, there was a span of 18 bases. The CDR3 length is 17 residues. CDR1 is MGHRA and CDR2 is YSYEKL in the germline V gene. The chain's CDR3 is CASSQRGERGSYNEQFF. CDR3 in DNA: TGCGCCAGCAGCCAAAGGGGGGAACGAGGCTCGTACAATGAGCAGTTCTTC.

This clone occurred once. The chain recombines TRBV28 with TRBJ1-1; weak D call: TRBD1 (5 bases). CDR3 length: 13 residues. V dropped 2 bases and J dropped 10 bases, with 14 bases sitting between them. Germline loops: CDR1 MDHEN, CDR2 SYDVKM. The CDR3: CASSLGTAGGAFF. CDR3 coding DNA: TGTGCCAGCAGTTTAGGGACGGCTGGGGGAGCTTTCTTT.

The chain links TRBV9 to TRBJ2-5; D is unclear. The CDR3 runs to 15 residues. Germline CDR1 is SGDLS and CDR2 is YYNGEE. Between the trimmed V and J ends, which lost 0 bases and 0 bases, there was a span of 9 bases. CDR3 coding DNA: TGTGCCAGCAGCGTAGGATCGCCGTACCAAGAGACCCAGTACTTC. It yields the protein CASSVGSPYQETQYF.

CDR3: CASSLVDRSNEKLFF. For the CDR3, the DNA is TGTGCCAGCAGCTTAGTTGACAGAAGTAATGAAAAACTGTTTTTT. The chain recombines TRBV7-2 with TRBJ1-4; TRBD1 might be the D (5 bases). The CDR3 is 15 residues long. Germline loops: CDR1 SGHTA, CDR2 FQGNSA. V lost 1 base and J 4 bases, leaving 10 bases between the germline ends.

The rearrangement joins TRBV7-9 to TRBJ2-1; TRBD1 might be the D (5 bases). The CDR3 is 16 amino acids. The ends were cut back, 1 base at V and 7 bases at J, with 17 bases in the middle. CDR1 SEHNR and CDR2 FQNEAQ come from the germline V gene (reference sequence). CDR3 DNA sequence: TGTGCCAGCAGCTTAGTACGGCAGGGTCGGTCAAATGAGCAGTTCTTC. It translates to CASSLVRQGRSNEQFF.

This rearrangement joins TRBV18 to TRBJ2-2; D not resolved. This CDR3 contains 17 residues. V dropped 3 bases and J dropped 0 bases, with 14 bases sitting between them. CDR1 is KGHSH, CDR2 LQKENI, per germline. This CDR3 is CASSPPPVEANTGELFF. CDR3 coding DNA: TGTGCCAGCTCACCTCCGCCGGTTGAGGCGAACACCGGGGAGCTGTTTTTT.

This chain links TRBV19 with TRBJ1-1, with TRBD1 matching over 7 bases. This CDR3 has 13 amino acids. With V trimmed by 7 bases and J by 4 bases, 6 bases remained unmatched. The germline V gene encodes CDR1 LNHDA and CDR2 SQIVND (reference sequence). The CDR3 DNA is TGTGCCAGTAATTACAGGGGTTTCACTGAAGCTTTCTTT. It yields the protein CASNYRGFTEAFF.

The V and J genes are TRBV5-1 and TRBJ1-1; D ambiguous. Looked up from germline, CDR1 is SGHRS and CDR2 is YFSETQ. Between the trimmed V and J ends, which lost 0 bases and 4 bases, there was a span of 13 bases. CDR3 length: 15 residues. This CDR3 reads CASSLAMGPGTEAFF. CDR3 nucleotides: TGCGCCAGCAGCTTGGCCATGGGCCCGGGCACTGAAGCTTTCTTT.

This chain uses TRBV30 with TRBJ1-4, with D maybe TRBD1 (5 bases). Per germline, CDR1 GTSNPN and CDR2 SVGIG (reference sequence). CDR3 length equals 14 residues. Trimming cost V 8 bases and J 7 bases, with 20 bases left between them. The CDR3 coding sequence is TGTGCCGTAGCTCCGGGAGGGGTTGGTGAAAAACTGTTTTTT. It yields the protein CAVAPGGVGEKLFF.

As DNA, the CDR3 is TGTGCCAGCAGCGTAGGTTGGGGGTTGGACACTGAAGCTTTCTTT. Residues: CASSVGWGLDTEAFF. This chain uses TRBV9 with TRBJ1-1, with a possible D match to TRBD1 (5 bases). The CDR3 extends over 15 amino acids. Trimming took off 0 bases at V and 3 bases at J, with 12 bases between the two ends. CDR1 and CDR2 from the germline V gene are SGDLS and YYNGEE. Drawing the rest from reference TRBV9 and TRBJ1-1, the complete variable domain is DSGVTQTPKHLITATGQRVTLRCSPRSGDLSVYWYQQSLDQGLQFLIQYYNGEERAKGNILERFSAQQFPDLHSELNLSSLELGDSALYFCASSVGWGLDTEAFFGQGTRLTVV.

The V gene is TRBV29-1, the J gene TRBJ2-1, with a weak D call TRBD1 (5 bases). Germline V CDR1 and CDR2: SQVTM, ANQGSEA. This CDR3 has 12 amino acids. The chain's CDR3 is CSATEDPNEQFF. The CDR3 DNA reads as TGCAGTGCGACAGAAGACCCCAATGAGCAGTTCTTC.

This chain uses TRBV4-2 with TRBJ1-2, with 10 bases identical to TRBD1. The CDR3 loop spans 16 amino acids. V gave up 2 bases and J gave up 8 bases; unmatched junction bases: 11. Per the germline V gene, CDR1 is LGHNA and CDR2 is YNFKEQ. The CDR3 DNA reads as TGTGCCAGCAGCCAAAATCCGGGACAGGGGTCTCCCGGCTACACCTTC. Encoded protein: CASSQNPGQGSPGYTF.

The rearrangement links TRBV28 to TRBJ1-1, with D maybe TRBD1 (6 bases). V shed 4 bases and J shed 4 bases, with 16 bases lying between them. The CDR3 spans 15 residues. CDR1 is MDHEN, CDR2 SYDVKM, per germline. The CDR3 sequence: CASSSLSRGGTEAFF. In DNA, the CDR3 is TGTGCCAGCAGTTCCCTGTCGAGGGGGGGCACTGAAGCTTTCTTT.

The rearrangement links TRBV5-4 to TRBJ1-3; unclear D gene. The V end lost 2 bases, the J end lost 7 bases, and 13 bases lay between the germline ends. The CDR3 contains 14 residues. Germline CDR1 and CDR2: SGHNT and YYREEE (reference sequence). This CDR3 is CASSLPGLSNTIYF. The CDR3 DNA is TGTGCCAGCAGCTTACCGGGCCTTTCGAACACCATATATTTT.

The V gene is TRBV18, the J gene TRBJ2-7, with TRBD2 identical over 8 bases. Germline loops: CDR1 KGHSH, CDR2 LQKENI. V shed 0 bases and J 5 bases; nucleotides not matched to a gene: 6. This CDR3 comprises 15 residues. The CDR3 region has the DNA TGTGCCAGCTCACCACCGAGCGGGAGTTACCACGAGCAGTACTTC. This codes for CASSPPSGSYHEQYF.

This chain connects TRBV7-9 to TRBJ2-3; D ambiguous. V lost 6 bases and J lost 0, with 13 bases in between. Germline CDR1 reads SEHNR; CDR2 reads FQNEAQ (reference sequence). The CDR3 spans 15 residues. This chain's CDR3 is CASRRTRDSTDTQYF. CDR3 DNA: TGTGCCAGCAGACGAACCAGAGATAGCACAGATACGCAGTATTTT.

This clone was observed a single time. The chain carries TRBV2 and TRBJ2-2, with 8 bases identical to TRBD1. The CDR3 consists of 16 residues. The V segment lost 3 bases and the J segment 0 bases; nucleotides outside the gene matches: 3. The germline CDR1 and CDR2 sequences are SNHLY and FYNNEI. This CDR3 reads CASSERTGTNTGELFF. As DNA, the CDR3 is TGTGCCAGCAGTGAGAGGACAGGGACGAACACCGGGGAGCTGTTTTTT.

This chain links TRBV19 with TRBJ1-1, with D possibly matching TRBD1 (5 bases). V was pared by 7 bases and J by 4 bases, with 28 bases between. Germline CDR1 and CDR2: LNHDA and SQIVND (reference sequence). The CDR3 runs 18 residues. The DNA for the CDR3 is TGTGCCAGTACCCTCGACTCTCCGGGGCGGCCGTCGGCCACTGAAGCTTTCTTT. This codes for CASTLDSPGRPSATEAFF.

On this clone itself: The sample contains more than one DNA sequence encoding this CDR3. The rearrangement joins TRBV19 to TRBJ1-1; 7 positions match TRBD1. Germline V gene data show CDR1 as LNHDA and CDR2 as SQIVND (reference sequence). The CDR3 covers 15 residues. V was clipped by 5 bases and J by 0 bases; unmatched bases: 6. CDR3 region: CASSRGQGVNTEAFF. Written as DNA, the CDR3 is TGTGCCAGTAGTCGGGGCCAGGGGGTGAACACTGAAGCTTTCTTT.

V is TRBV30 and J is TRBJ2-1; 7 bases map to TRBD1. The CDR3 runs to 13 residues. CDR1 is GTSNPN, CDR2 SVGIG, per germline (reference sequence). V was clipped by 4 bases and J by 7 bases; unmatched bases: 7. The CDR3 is CAWTRGFGNEQFF. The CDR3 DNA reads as TGTGCCTGGACCAGGGGGTTTGGAAATGAGCAGTTCTTC.